The 17 T cell receptor beta chains in this list originate from one sample, sequenced in a study of CD8+CD57+ T cells in acquired aplastic anemia. Previously, flow cytometry had revealed CD8+CD57+ cell expansion in the patients chosen for sequencing. TCR beta VDJ combinations and CDR3 sequences were profiled from genomic DNA. TCRdb reprocessed the reads via MiXCR and lists one record per CDR3 protein. The sample comprises around 500,000 distinct CDR3 sequences, more than 25% of which are singletons, and nearly 0.85% rests with the top ten. Source material: sorted CD4+, CD8+, or CD8+CD57+ T cells (not recorded which) from PBMCs. The receptor set was obtained from a human donor with aplastic anemia.

The chain uses TRBV19 and TRBJ1-2; tentative D call: TRBD1 (5 bases). The CDR3 runs to 11 residues. Germline V gene sequence: CDR1 LNHDA, CDR2 SQIVND (reference sequence). The CDR3 region is CHSARGDGYTF. CDR3 coding DNA: TGTCACAGTGCTCGGGGGGATGGCTACACCTTC.

V gene TRBV29-1 combines with J gene TRBJ2-7; 8 bases map to TRBD2. Germline CDR1 SQVTM, CDR2 ANQGSEA. The CDR3 contains 14 residues. The V segment lost 6 bases and the J segment 6 bases; nucleotides outside the gene matches: 13. Written as DNA, the CDR3 is TGCAGCGTGCGGGGGGTAGCGGCCCCGGGCGAGCAGTACTTC. Its translation is CSVRGVAAPGEQYF.

This clonotype was seen many times. The rearrangement joins TRBV20-1 to TRBJ1-2; D ambiguous. This CDR3 has 12 residues. Trimming shortened V by 6 bases and J by 3 bases, and 11 bases separated the two germline ends. The germline gives CDR1 DFQATT, CDR2 SNEGSKA (reference sequence). Here the CDR3 DNA reads TGCAGTGCAGCCACAGATGACTATGGCTACACCTTC. This gives the protein CSAATDDYGYTF.

The rearrangement uses TRBV9 and TRBJ2-1; the match to TRBD1 covers 9 bases. CDR1 SGDLS and CDR2 YYNGEE come from the germline V gene. Trimming at V came to 1 base and at J to 8 bases, leaving 7 bases not matched to a gene. The CDR3 covers 15 residues. CDR3 sequence reads: CASSVSGQGLDEQFF. The CDR3, as DNA: TGTGCCAGCAGCGTATCGGGACAGGGCTTGGATGAGCAGTTCTTC.

The sample holds many counts of this clonotype. This chain uses TRBV20-1 with TRBJ2-7, with a possible D match to TRBD2 (5 bases). V lost 5 bases to trimming and J lost 0 bases, with 11 bases between them. The length of the CDR3 is 13 residues. Germline V gene data show CDR1 as DFQATT and CDR2 as SNEGSKA (reference sequence). CDR3 DNA sequence: TGCAGTGCTTGGCGGAGGACCTCCTACGAGCAGTACTTC. Protein product: CSAWRRTSYEQYF.

The chain links TRBV2 to TRBJ2-7, with 8 bases identical to TRBD1. This CDR3 has 15 amino acids. The junction had 9 bases not matched to a gene; V was cut back by 6 bases and J by 2 bases. Germline CDR1 and CDR2: SNHLY and FYNNEI. CDR3: CASRWGTGEAYEQYF. CDR3 bases: TGTGCCAGCAGATGGGGGACAGGCGAAGCCTACGAGCAGTACTTC.

The chain employs TRBV15 and TRBJ1-2; no clear D gene. V dropped 3 bases and J dropped 3 bases, with 14 bases sitting between them. From germline, CDR1 is LNHNV and CDR2 YYDKDF (reference sequence). This CDR3 contains 15 residues. CDR3 DNA: TGTGCCACCAGCAGCCCTGCCGGATTTGACTATGGCTACACCTTC. This translates into CATSSPAGFDYGYTF.

The genes are TRBV5-1 and TRBJ2-3; perhaps TRBD1 as D (5 bases). Germline V gives CDR1 SGHRS, CDR2 YFSETQ. This CDR3 is 15 amino acids long. V was clipped by 4 bases and J by 2 bases, with 14 bases between them. The CDR3 coding sequence is TGCGCCAGCAGCCTTGACAGAGGCGACACAGATACGCAGTATTTT. Protein sequence: CASSLDRGDTDTQYF.

The V and J genes are TRBV7-9 and TRBJ1-4; TRBD1 agrees at 7 bases. V trimming: 5 bases; J trimming: 4 bases; junction bases outside the gene matches: 7. The CDR3 consists of 15 residues. Germline V CDR1 and CDR2: SEHNR, FQNEAQ (reference sequence). The CDR3 reads CASSPPGGDNEKLFF. Written as DNA, the CDR3 is TGTGCCAGCAGCCCCCCAGGGGGTGATAATGAAAAACTGTTTTTT.

This clonotype was observed at least ten times. The chain uses TRBV19 and TRBJ1-3, with D unclear. Between the trimmed V and J ends, which lost 2 bases and 4 bases, there was a span of 9 bases. Germline CDR1 reads LNHDA; CDR2 reads SQIVND (reference sequence). This CDR3 region has 14 residues. Here the CDR3 DNA reads TGTGCCAGTAGTATAACGGGCTCGGGAAACACCATATATTTT. It translates to CASSITGSGNTIYF.

This clonotype has only a few counts. This chain joins TRBV2 and TRBJ2-7; D could derive from TRBD1 or TRBD2 (5 bases each). This CDR3 comprises 14 residues. From germline, CDR1 is SNHLY and CDR2 FYNNEI. Trimming removed 5 bases at V and 3 bases at J, with 14 bases between. CDR3 residues: CASSPIGGVYEQYF. The CDR3 DNA is TGTGCCAGCAGTCCCATTGGGGGTGTCTACGAGCAGTACTTC.

The rearrangement joins TRBV5-1 to TRBJ2-7; D is perhaps TRBD1 or TRBD2 (5 bases each). Trimming pared 0 bases from V and 6 bases from J, leaving 19 bases between. The CDR3 contains 16 residues. Germline-derived CDR1 and CDR2 are SGHRS and YFSETQ. In nucleotides, the CDR3 is TGCGCCAGCAGCTTGGTTACGGGGCGCGGCTCGGGCGAGCAGTACTTC. Translation gives CASSLVTGRGSGEQYF.

The CDR3 sequence: CASRPRGTGYEQYF. CDR3 coding DNA: TGTGCCAGCAGACCCAGAGGGACAGGGTACGAGCAGTACTTC. The chain joins TRBV6-1 to TRBJ2-7, with 9 positions matching TRBD1. V dropped 6 bases and J dropped 4; count of bases not matched to a gene: 7. Germline loops: CDR1 MNHNS, CDR2 SASEGT. The CDR3 has 14 residues.

A note on this clonotype: A much larger clone differs by one base, so this may be a read error. V gene TRBV2 combines with J gene TRBJ2-1; D unclear. This CDR3 spans 11 amino acids. Trimming took off 4 bases at V and 5 bases at J, with 3 bases between the two ends. CDR1 SNHLY and CDR2 FYNNEI come from the germline V gene. CDR3 bases: TGTGCCAGCAGTGGACACAATGAGCAGTTCTTC. It is translated as CASSGHNEQFF. The whole variable domain, filled in from reference TRBV2 and TRBJ2-1, reads EPEVTQTPSHQVTQMGQEVILRCVPISNHLYFYWYRQILGQKVEFLVSFYNNEISEKSEIFDDQFSVERPDGSNFTLKIRSTKLEDSAMYFCASSGHNEQFFGPGTRLTVL.

This clonotype was recorded many times. Possible read error: a much larger clone is one base away. V is TRBV29-1 and J is TRBJ1-2; D is unresolved. The CDR3 is 11 residues long. Trimming stripped 4 bases from V and 8 bases from J, with 11 bases between. Germline V lookup: CDR1 SQVTM, CDR2 ANQGSEA. This CDR3 is CSVGLPGGYTF. DNA for the CDR3: TGCAGCGTTGGATTACCAGGAGGCTACACCTTC.

The table lists this clonotype with many counts. The chain uses TRBV2 and TRBJ1-1; D unresolved. V was shortened by 6 bases and J by 1 base, with 15 bases between the two germline ends. The germline CDR1 and CDR2 sequences are SNHLY and FYNNEI. The CDR3 is made up of 15 amino acids. The CDR3 DNA reads as TGTGCCAGCAGGCTGGCTTTCGACAAGAACACTGAAGCTTTCTTT. Its protein is CASRLAFDKNTEAFF.

The table lists this clonotype with many counts. This chain connects TRBV2 to TRBJ1-2; tentative D call: TRBD1 (5 bases). Trimming pared 1 base from V and 8 bases from J, leaving 14 bases between. CDR1 and CDR2 from the germline V gene are SNHLY and FYNNEI. The CDR3 runs 14 residues. Written as DNA, the CDR3 is TGTGCCAGCAGTGAAGAGGTGACAGTTAAAGGCTACACCTTC. Its translation: CASSEEVTVKGYTF.